A selection of T cell receptor beta chains follows, all from one sample in a study of shared clonotypes between healthy human individuals. Only in-frame clones appear in the TCRdb table, and some are missing; sequencing was by immunoSEQ multiplex PCR. The table lists about 2.3 million clones, 85% to 95% of them singletons. The sample taken for sequencing was naive CD4+ T cells from PBMCs. These receptors came from a man aged 18 to 29 in good health. Some clones in this sample may be carry-over from other donors' samples. Both conserved end residues are part of each CDR3. A D gene is named only where the DNA matches it firmly. Clone size is shown for a subset of rows, as once, few, many or a class of expanded clone.

abundance: NA
j_gene: TRBJ2-6
d_gene: TRBD2
len: 20
v_gene: TRBV28
CDR3nt: TGTGCCAGCAGTCCTAGGAGACTAGCGGGCGTTAGCTCTGGGGCCAACGTCCTGACTTTC
CDR3aa: CASSPRRLAGVSSGANVLTF

abundance: NA
j_gene: TRBJ2-3
d_gene: TRBD2
len: 15
v_gene: TRBV10-1
CDR3nt: TGCGCCAGCAGTGAAATAGCGGGAGCAAGGGATACGCAGTATTTT
CDR3aa: CASSEIAGARDTQYF

abundance: NA
j_gene: TRBJ2-6
d_gene: NA
len: 15
v_gene: TRBV2
CDR3nt: TGTGCCAGCAGCCCGTTGGACTCTGGGGCCAACGTCCTGACTTTC
CDR3aa: CASSPLDSGANVLTF

abundance: NA
j_gene: TRBJ1-5
d_gene: TRBD1
len: 16
v_gene: TRBV23-1
CDR3nt: TGCGCCAGCAGACTGGTACCGGGACAGGGTAATCAGCCCCAGCATTTT
CDR3aa: CASRLVPGQGNQPQHF

abundance: NA
j_gene: TRBJ2-5
d_gene: NA
len: 13
v_gene: TRBV18
CDR3nt: TGTGCCAGCTCCCCGACGCCTGGAGAGACCCAGTACTTC
CDR3aa: CASSPTPGETQYF

abundance: once
j_gene: TRBJ2-3
d_gene: NA
len: 14
v_gene: TRBV11-3
CDR3nt: TGTGCCAGCAGCTCCCAAGGGGCCACGGATACGCAGTATTTT
CDR3aa: CASSSQGATDTQYF

abundance: NA
j_gene: TRBJ1-5
d_gene: NA
len: 16
v_gene: TRBV6-5
CDR3nt: TGTGCCAGCAGTTACTCGTCGGCGACAGCGCATCAGCCCCAGCATTTT
CDR3aa: CASSYSSATAHQPQHF

abundance: once
j_gene: TRBJ2-7
d_gene: NA
len: 16
v_gene: TRBV28
CDR3nt: TGTGCCAGCAGTTTAGGGCCCCCTCAGGTGTACTACGAGCAGTACTTC
CDR3aa: CASSLGPPQVYYEQYF

abundance: NA
j_gene: TRBJ1-5
d_gene: NA
len: 15
v_gene: TRBV5-7
CDR3nt: TGTGCCAGCAGCGAAGACAGCAATAGCAATCAGCCCCAGCATTTT
CDR3aa: CASSEDSNSNQPQHF

abundance: once
j_gene: TRBJ1-1
d_gene: TRBD1
len: 16
v_gene: TRBV28
CDR3nt: TGTGCCAGCAGCCATAGGGGACAGGGCCAGAACACTGAAGCTTTCTTT
CDR3aa: CASSHRGQGQNTEAFF

abundance: NA
j_gene: TRBJ2-1
d_gene: TRBD1
len: 12
v_gene: TRBV25-1
CDR3nt: TGTGCCAGCAGGCACGGGACAGGGGGTGAGTTCTTC
CDR3aa: CASRHGTGGEFF

abundance: NA
j_gene: TRBJ2-1
d_gene: NA
len: 15
v_gene: TRBV6-1
CDR3nt: TGTGCCAGCAGCGAGCTGCGGACTATCGGGGATGAGCAGTTCTTC
CDR3aa: CASSELRTIGDEQFF

abundance: NA
j_gene: TRBJ1-3
d_gene: NA
len: 13
v_gene: TRBV6-1
CDR3nt: TGTGCCAGCAGTGACCCGGCGGGAAACACCATATATTTT
CDR3aa: CASSDPAGNTIYF

abundance: NA
j_gene: TRBJ2-2
d_gene: NA
len: 16
v_gene: TRBV9
CDR3nt: TGTGCCAGCAGTGGTACAGTTTCTCCGAACACCGGGGAGCTGTTTTTT
CDR3aa: CASSGTVSPNTGELFF

abundance: NA
j_gene: TRBJ2-1
d_gene: NA
len: 12
v_gene: TRBV6-6
CDR3nt: TGTGCCAGCAGTAGACTACCCAATGAGCAGTTCTTC
CDR3aa: CASSRLPNEQFF

abundance: NA
j_gene: TRBJ2-1
d_gene: TRBD2
len: 16
v_gene: TRBV7-9
CDR3nt: TGTGCCAGCAGCCCTCCAGGGACTAGCGGTTACAATGAGCAGTTCTTC
CDR3aa: CASSPPGTSGYNEQFF

abundance: NA
j_gene: TRBJ2-7
d_gene: TRBD1
len: 13
v_gene: TRBV29-1
CDR3nt: TGCAGCGTCCCGGGACAGGGGGACTACGAGCAGTACTTC
CDR3aa: CSVPGQGDYEQYF

abundance: NA
j_gene: TRBJ1-3
d_gene: NA
len: 15
v_gene: TRBV11-2
CDR3nt: TGTGCCAGCAGCTCCCCGGGACGGGAGGGAAACACCATATATTTT
CDR3aa: CASSSPGREGNTIYF

abundance: NA
j_gene: TRBJ2-1
d_gene: TRBD2
len: 14
v_gene: TRBV28
CDR3nt: TGTGCCAGCAACTCTCCGGGGGGGTCGGAGTGGCAGTTCTTC
CDR3aa: CASNSPGGSEWQFF

abundance: NA
j_gene: TRBJ1-3
d_gene: NA
len: 19
v_gene: TRBV21-1
CDR3nt: TGTGCCAGCAGCAAAGACTGGACAGGGGGTAATACCTCTGGAAACACCATATATTTT
CDR3aa: CASSKDWTGGNTSGNTIYF

abundance: NA
j_gene: TRBJ2-5
d_gene: NA
len: 18
v_gene: TRBV28
CDR3nt: TGTGCCAGCAGTTTCCCCGGTGGTGCGCGGGGTTTGTGGGAGACCCAGTACTTC
CDR3aa: CASSFPGGARGLWETQYF

abundance: NA
j_gene: TRBJ1-5
d_gene: TRBD1
len: 15
v_gene: TRBV5-1
CDR3nt: TGCGCCAGCAGCTTGGATGGGACAGCAAATCAGCCCCAGCATTTT
CDR3aa: CASSLDGTANQPQHF

abundance: NA
j_gene: TRBJ2-7
d_gene: NA
len: 17
v_gene: TRBV11-2
CDR3nt: TGTGCCAGCAGCTTAGTTCATAGCCCTATCCACACTTACGAGCAGTACTTC
CDR3aa: CASSLVHSPIHTYEQYF

abundance: NA
j_gene: TRBJ2-1
d_gene: NA
len: 15
v_gene: TRBV7-3
CDR3nt: TGTGCCAGCAGCCCCGCCGCGGGAACGTACAATGAGCAGTTCTTC
CDR3aa: CASSPAAGTYNEQFF

abundance: NA
j_gene: TRBJ1-5
d_gene: TRBD1
len: 14
v_gene: TRBV28
CDR3nt: TGTGCCAGCACCCCCGGGGACAGTTATCAGCCCCAGCATTTT
CDR3aa: CASTPGDSYQPQHF

abundance: NA
j_gene: TRBJ2-7
d_gene: NA
len: 12
v_gene: TRBV2
CDR3nt: TGTGCCAGCAGGGTGGGGCAGGGCGAGCAGTACTTC
CDR3aa: CASRVGQGEQYF

abundance: NA
j_gene: TRBJ2-5
d_gene: NA
len: 15
v_gene: TRBV5-1
CDR3nt: TGCGCCAGCAGCCAGGATGGGCGGGAATGGGAGACCCAGTACTTC
CDR3aa: CASSQDGREWETQYF

abundance: NA
j_gene: TRBJ2-2
d_gene: TRBD2
len: 15
v_gene: TRBV5-1
CDR3nt: TGCGCCAGCAGCAGGACTAGCGGGAACACCGGGGAGCTGTTTTTT
CDR3aa: CASSRTSGNTGELFF

abundance: NA
j_gene: TRBJ2-1
d_gene: TRBD2
len: 16
v_gene: TRBV5-1
CDR3nt: TGCGCCAGCAGCTTGTCCGGGACTAGCGCGTACAATGAGCAGTTCTTC
CDR3aa: CASSLSGTSAYNEQFF

abundance: NA
j_gene: TRBJ2-2
d_gene: NA
len: 16
v_gene: TRBV5-1
CDR3nt: TGCGCCAGCAGCTTATCGCAGGGGAGAAGGACCGGGGAGCTGTTTTTT
CDR3aa: CASSLSQGRRTGELFF

abundance: NA
j_gene: TRBJ1-2
d_gene: TRBD1
len: 14
v_gene: TRBV7-2
CDR3nt: TGTGCCAGCAGCCCTATATTGGACAGGGCCGGCTACACCTTC
CDR3aa: CASSPILDRAGYTF

abundance: NA
j_gene: TRBJ1-1
d_gene: NA
len: 17
v_gene: TRBV5-1
CDR3nt: TGCGCCAGCAGCTTGTCCAGGGTCCAAGACGAGAACACTGAAGCTTTCTTT
CDR3aa: CASSLSRVQDENTEAFF

abundance: NA
j_gene: TRBJ1-3
d_gene: TRBD1
len: 15
v_gene: TRBV5-1
CDR3nt: TGCGCCAGCAGCTTGGGACAGGGTGCGGGAAACACCATATATTTT
CDR3aa: CASSLGQGAGNTIYF

abundance: NA
j_gene: TRBJ2-3
d_gene: TRBD1
len: 15
v_gene: TRBV5-1
CDR3nt: TGCGCCAGCAGCTTGCCGGGACAGGGGTTGGGGACGCAGTATTTT
CDR3aa: CASSLPGQGLGTQYF

abundance: NA
j_gene: TRBJ1-1
d_gene: NA
len: 16
v_gene: TRBV18
CDR3nt: TGTGCCAGCTCACCGACCCGTATAGGGATGGACACTGAAGCTTTCTTT
CDR3aa: CASSPTRIGMDTEAFF

abundance: NA
j_gene: TRBJ2-3
d_gene: TRBD2
len: 20
v_gene: TRBV28
CDR3nt: TGTGCCAGCAGTTTCAACCCTCGTCTAGCGGGAGGGACTGGCACAGATACGCAGTATTTT
CDR3aa: CASSFNPRLAGGTGTDTQYF

abundance: NA
j_gene: TRBJ2-5
d_gene: NA
len: 14
v_gene: TRBV19
CDR3nt: TGTGCCAGTAGTATTGTTCCAGGGGTCGGGACCCAGTACTTC
CDR3aa: CASSIVPGVGTQYF

abundance: NA
j_gene: TRBJ2-2
d_gene: NA
len: 14
v_gene: TRBV7-2
CDR3nt: TGTGCCAGCAGCTTAGAATCCAACACCGGGGAGCTGTTTTTT
CDR3aa: CASSLESNTGELFF

abundance: NA
j_gene: TRBJ2-7
d_gene: NA
len: 15
v_gene: TRBV4-3
CDR3nt: TGCGCCAGCAGCCAAGATAAATTACAATCCATCGAGCAGTACTTC
CDR3aa: CASSQDKLQSIEQYF

abundance: NA
j_gene: TRBJ2-5
d_gene: NA
len: 11
v_gene: TRBV20-1
CDR3nt: TGCAGTGCTAGGCCCCTGGAGACCCAGTACTTC
CDR3aa: CSARPLETQYF

abundance: few
j_gene: TRBJ1-5
d_gene: TRBD1
len: 15
v_gene: TRBV7-2
CDR3nt: TGTGCCAGCAGTTCGGACAGGGTGAGCAATCAGCCCCAGCATTTT
CDR3aa: CASSSDRVSNQPQHF

abundance: NA
j_gene: TRBJ2-1
d_gene: NA
len: 12
v_gene: TRBV7-2
CDR3nt: TGTGCCAGCAGCTTATCCCGCAATGAGCAGTTCTTC
CDR3aa: CASSLSRNEQFF

abundance: NA
j_gene: TRBJ2-3
d_gene: TRBD2
len: 15
v_gene: TRBV19
CDR3nt: TGTGCCAGTAGTATTGATAGCGGGAGGGTAGATACGCAGTATTTT
CDR3aa: CASSIDSGRVDTQYF

abundance: NA
j_gene: TRBJ1-4
d_gene: TRBD1
len: 22
v_gene: TRBV5-1
CDR3nt: TGCGCCAGGAAGCTCCGGGACAGGGTAAGGAGTCCGCCCCGGGTTTTTAATGAAAAACTGTTTTTT
CDR3aa: CARKLRDRVRSPPRVFNEKLFF

abundance: NA
j_gene: TRBJ2-3
d_gene: NA
len: 15
v_gene: TRBV19
CDR3nt: TGTGCCAGTAGGAGGACAGAACGATACACAGATACGCAGTATTTT
CDR3aa: CASRRTERYTDTQYF

abundance: NA
j_gene: TRBJ2-7
d_gene: TRBD1
len: 15
v_gene: TRBV6-6
CDR3nt: TGTGCCAGCAGTACGGGACAGGGAATAACCTACGAGCAGTACTTC
CDR3aa: CASSTGQGITYEQYF

abundance: NA
j_gene: TRBJ2-4
d_gene: NA
len: 16
v_gene: TRBV19
CDR3nt: TGTGCCAGTAGTATAAAGGCAGGGCGTTTTGGAAACATTCAGTACTTC
CDR3aa: CASSIKAGRFGNIQYF

abundance: NA
j_gene: TRBJ1-5
d_gene: NA
len: 16
v_gene: TRBV18
CDR3nt: TGTGCCAGCTCACCGGTCGTCAGGGCGGCCGGTCAGCCCCAGCATTTT
CDR3aa: CASSPVVRAAGQPQHF

abundance: NA
j_gene: TRBJ2-5
d_gene: NA
len: 13
v_gene: TRBV5-6
CDR3nt: TGTGCCAGCTTCTCGGGGCGCCAAGAGACCCAGTACTTC
CDR3aa: CASFSGRQETQYF

abundance: NA
j_gene: TRBJ2-5
d_gene: TRBD1
len: 16
v_gene: TRBV4-1
CDR3nt: TGCGCCAGCAGCCTGGTTTGGGGACAGCTACAAGAGACCCAGTACTTC
CDR3aa: CASSLVWGQLQETQYF